The clone carrying this T cell receptor (beta chain) was observed at least ten times. Via MiXCR, TCRdb re-called the RT-PCR reads, giving one row per CDR3 protein. This sample carries about 680,000 distinct CDR3 sequences, around 14% of them seen once, and the ten largest clones take around 3.3%. J was trimmed by 3 bases and V by 4 bases; bases with no gene match: 6. Per germline, CDR1 DFQATT and CDR2 SNEGSKA (reference sequence). The length of the CDR3 is 14 residues. Source material: memory CD4+ T cells from blood. This rearrangement joins TRBV20-1 to TRBJ1-1, with TRBD1 matching 9 bases. The receptor comes from a female donor in good health, serving as a healthy control. CDR3 DNA: TGCAGTGCTAACACCGGGACAGGGTACACTGAAGCTTTCTTT. The encoded protein is CSANTGTGYTEAFF.